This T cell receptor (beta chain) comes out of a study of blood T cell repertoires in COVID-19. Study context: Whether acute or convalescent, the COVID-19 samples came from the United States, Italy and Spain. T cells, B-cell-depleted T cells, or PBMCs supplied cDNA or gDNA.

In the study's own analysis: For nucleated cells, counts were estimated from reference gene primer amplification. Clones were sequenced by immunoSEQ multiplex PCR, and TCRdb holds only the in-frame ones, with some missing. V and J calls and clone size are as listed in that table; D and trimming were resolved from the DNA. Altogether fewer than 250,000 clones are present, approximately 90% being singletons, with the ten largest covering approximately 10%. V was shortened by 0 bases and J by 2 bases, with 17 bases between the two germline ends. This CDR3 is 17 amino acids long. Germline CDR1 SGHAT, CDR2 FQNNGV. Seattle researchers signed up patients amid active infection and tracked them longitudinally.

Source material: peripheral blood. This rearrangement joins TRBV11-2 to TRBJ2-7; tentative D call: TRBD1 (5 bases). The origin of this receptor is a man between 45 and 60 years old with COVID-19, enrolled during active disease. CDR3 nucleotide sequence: TGTGCCAGCAGCTTAGATGGGGCGACCAGACCCACCTACGAGCAGTACTTC. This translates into CASSLDGATRPTYEQYF.